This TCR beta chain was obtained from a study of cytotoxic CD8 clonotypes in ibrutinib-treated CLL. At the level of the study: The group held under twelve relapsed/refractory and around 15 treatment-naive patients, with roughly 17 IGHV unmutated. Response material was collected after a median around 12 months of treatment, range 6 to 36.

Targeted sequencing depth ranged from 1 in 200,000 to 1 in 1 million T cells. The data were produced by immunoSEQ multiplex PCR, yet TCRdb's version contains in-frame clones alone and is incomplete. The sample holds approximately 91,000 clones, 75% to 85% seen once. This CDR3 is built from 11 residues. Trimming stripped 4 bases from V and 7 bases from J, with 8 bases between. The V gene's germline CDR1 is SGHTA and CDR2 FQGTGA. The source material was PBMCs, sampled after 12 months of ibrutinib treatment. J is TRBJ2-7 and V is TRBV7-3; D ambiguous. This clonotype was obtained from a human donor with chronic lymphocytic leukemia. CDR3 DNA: TGTGCCAGCAGCTCCTCACGGGAGCAGTACTTC. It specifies CASSSSREQYF.